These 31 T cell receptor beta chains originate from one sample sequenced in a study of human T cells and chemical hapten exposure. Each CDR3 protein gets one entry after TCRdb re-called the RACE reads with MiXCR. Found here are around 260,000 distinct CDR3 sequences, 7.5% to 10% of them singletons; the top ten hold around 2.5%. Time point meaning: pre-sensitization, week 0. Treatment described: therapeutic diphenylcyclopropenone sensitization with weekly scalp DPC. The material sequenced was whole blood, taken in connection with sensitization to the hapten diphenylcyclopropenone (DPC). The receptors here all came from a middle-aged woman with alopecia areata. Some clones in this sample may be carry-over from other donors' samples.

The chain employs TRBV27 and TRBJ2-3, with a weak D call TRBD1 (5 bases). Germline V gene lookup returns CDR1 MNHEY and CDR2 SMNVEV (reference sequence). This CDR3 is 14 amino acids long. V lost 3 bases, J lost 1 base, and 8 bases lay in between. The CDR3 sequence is CASSFVRGTDTQYF. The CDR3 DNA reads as TGTGCCAGCAGTTTTGTCAGGGGCACAGATACGCAGTATTTT.

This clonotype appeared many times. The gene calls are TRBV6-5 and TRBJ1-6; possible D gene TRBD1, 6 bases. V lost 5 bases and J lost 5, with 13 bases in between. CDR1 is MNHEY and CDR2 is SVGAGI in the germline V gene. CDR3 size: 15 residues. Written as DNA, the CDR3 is TGTGCCAGCAGTCTCAGGGGTGCGAATAATTCACCCCTCCACTTT. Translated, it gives CASSLRGANNSPLHF.

The CDR3 loop is CASSLGSLASYEQYF. The CDR3 DNA sequence: TGTGCCAGCAGCTTAGGGTCGCTAGCTTCTTACGAGCAGTACTTC. The chain couples TRBV7-9 to TRBJ2-7; tentatively, D is TRBD2 (5 bases). Trimming stripped 1 base from V and 4 bases from J, with 14 bases between. The CDR3 totals 15 residues. Germline CDR1 reads SEHNR; CDR2 reads FQNEAQ (reference sequence).

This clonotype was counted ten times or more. The CDR3 reads CASSLARGDGYTF. The CDR3 DNA is TGTGCCAGCAGCTTAGCTAGGGGGGATGGCTACACCTTC. The chain employs TRBV11-2 and TRBJ1-2; the D gene is possibly TRBD1 (6 bases). The V end was cut by 1 base, the J end by 6 bases, with 9 bases between. Germline values: CDR1 SGHAT, CDR2 FQNNGV. The CDR3 extends over 13 amino acids.

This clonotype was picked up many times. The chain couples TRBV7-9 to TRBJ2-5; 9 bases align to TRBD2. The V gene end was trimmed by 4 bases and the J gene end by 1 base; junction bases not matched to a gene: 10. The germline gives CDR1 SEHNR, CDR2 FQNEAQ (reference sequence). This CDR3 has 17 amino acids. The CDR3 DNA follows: TGTGCCAGCAGCTCTGCGGGAGGGGGCCCGTTCCAAGAGACCCAGTACTTC. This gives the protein CASSSAGGGPFQETQYF.

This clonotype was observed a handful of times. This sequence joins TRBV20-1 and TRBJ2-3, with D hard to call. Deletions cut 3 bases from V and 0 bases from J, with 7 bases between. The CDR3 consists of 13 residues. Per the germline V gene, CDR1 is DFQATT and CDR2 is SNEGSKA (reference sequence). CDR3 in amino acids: CSARVPSTDTQYF. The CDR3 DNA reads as TGCAGTGCTAGGGTCCCTAGCACAGATACGCAGTATTTT.

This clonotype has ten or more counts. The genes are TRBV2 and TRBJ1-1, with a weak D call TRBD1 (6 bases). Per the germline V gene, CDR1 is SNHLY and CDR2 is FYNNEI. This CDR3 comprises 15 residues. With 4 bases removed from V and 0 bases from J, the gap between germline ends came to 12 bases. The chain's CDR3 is CASSGTGSMNTEAFF. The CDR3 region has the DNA TGTGCCAGCAGTGGCACAGGGTCGATGAACACTGAAGCTTTCTTT.

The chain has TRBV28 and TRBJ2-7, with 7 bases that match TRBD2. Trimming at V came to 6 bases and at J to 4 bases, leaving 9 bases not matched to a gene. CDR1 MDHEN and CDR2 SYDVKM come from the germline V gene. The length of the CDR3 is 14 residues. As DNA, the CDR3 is TGTGCCAGCAGCCCATATAGCGGGTTGTACGAGCAGTACTTC. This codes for CASSPYSGLYEQYF.

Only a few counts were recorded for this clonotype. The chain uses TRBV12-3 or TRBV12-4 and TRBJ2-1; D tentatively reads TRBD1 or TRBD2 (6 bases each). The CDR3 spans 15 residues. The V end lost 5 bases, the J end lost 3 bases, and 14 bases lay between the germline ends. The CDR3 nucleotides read TGTGCCAGCAGTGGAACCGGGGGCGGCTACAATGAGCAGTTCTTC. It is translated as CASSGTGGGYNEQFF.

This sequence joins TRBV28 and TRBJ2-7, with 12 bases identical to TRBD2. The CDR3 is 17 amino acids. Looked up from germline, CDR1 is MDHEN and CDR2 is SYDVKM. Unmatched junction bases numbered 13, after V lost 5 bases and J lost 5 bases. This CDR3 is CASSPGGSSGRAHEQYF. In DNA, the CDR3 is TGTGCCAGCAGTCCCGGGGGTTCTAGCGGGAGGGCCCACGAGCAGTACTTC.

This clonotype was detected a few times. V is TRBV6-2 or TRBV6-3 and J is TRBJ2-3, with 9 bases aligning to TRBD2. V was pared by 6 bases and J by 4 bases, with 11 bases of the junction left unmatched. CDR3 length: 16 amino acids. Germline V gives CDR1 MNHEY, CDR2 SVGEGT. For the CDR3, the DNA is TGTGCCAGCAGACGCATACCGGGACTAGCCCCAGATACGCAGTATTTT. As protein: CASRRIPGLAPDTQYF.

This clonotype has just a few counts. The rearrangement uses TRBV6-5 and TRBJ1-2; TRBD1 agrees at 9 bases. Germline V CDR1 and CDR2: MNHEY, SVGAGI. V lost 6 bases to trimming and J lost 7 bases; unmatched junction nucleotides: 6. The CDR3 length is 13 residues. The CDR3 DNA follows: TGTGCCAGCAGAAGGGACAGGGCCCGTGGCTACACCTTC. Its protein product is CASRRDRARGYTF.

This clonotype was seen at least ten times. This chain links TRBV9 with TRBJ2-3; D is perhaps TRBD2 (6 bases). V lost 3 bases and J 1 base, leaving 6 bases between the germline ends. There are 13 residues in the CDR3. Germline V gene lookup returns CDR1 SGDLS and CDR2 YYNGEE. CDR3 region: CASSGRGTDTQYF. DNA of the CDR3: TGTGCCAGCAGCGGGAGGGGCACAGATACGCAGTATTTT.

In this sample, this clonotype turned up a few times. The CDR3 bases are TGTGCCAGCAGTTTTGGGAGGGATAATTCACCCCTCCACTTT. Amino acid sequence: CASSFGRDNSPLHF. The V call is TRBV12-3 or TRBV12-4, the J call TRBJ1-6; D is uncertain. V lost 3 bases and J 5 bases, leaving 8 bases between the germline ends. There are 14 residues in the CDR3.

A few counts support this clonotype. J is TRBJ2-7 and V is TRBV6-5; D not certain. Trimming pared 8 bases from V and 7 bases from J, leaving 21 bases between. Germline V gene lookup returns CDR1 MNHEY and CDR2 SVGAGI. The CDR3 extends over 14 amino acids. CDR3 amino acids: CASQTSSDLLEQYF. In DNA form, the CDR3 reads TGTGCCAGCCAAACATCTAGTGATTTGTTGGAGCAGTACTTC.

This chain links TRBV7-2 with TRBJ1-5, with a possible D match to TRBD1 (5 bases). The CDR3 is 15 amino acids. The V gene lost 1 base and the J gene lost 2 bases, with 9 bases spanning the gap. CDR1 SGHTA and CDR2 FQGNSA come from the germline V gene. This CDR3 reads CASSLGMTGNQPQHF. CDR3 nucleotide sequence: TGTGCCAGCAGCTTAGGGATGACAGGCAATCAGCCCCAGCATTTT.

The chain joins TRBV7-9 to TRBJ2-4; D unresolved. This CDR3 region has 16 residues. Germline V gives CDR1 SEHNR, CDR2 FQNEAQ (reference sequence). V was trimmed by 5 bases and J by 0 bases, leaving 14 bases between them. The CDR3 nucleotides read TGTGCCAGCAGCCCAAGAAACACACTAGCCAAAAACATTCAGTACTTC. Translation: CASSPRNTLAKNIQYF.

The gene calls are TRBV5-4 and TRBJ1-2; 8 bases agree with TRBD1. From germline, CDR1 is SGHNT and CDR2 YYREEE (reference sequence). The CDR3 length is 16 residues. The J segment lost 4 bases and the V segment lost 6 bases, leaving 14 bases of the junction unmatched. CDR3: CASNNPGGGPPYGYTF. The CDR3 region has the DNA TGTGCCAGCAACAACCCAGGGGGCGGGCCTCCCTATGGCTACACCTTC.

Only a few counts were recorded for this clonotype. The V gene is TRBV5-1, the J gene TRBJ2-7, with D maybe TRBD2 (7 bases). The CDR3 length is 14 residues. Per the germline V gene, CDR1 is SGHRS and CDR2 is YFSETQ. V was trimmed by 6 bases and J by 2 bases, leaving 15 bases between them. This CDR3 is CASTLGGATYEQYF. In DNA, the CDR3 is TGCGCCAGCACCCTGGGGGGGGCCACCTACGAGCAGTACTTC.

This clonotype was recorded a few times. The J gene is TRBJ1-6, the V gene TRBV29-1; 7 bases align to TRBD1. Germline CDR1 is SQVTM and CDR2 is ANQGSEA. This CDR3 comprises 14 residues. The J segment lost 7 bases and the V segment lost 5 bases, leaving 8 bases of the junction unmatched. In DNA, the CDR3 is TGCAGCGTTAGAGAGGGGGCGAGAAATTCACCCCTCCACTTT. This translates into CSVREGARNSPLHF. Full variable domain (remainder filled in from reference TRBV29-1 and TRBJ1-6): SAVISQKPSRDICQRGTSLTIQCQVDSQVTMMFWYRQQPGQSLTLIATANQGSEATYESGFVIDKFPISRPNLTFSTLTVSNMSPEDSSIYLCSVREGARNSPLHFGNGTRLTVT.

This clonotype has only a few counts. Here the CDR3 reads CASSEAPGQNYGYTF. CDR3 sequence (DNA): TGTGCCAGCAGTGAAGCGCCGGGACAGAACTATGGCTACACCTTC. This chain connects TRBV6-1 to TRBJ1-2, with 7 bases aligning to TRBD1. This CDR3 comprises 15 residues. Germline lookup yields CDR1 MNHNS and CDR2 SASEGT. The V segment lost 0 bases and the J segment 2 bases; nucleotides outside the gene matches: 3.

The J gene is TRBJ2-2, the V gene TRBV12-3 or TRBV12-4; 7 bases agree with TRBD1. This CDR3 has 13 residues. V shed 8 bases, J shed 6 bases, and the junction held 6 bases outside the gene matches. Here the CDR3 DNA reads TGTGCCAGCGGAACTACAGGGGCCGGGGAGCTGTTTTTT. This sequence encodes CASGTTGAGELFF.

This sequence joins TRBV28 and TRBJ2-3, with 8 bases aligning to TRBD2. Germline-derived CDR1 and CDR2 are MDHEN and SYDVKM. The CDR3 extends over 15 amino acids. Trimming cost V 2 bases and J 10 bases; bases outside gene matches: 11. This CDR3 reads CASSLIASGRSSQYF. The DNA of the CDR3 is TGTGCCAGCAGTTTAATTGCCAGCGGGAGATCTTCGCAGTATTTT.

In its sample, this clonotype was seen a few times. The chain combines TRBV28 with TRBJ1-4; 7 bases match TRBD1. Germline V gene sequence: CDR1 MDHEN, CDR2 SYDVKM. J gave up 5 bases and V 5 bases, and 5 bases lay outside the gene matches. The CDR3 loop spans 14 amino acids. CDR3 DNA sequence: TGTGCCAGCAGTCACAGGGGAGCGAATGAAAAACTGTTTTTT. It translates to CASSHRGANEKLFF.

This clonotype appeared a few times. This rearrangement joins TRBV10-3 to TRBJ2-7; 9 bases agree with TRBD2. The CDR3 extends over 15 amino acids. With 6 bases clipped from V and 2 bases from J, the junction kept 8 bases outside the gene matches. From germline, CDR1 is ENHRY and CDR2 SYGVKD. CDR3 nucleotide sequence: TGTGCCATCAGCACCCCTAGCGGGGACACCTACGAGCAGTACTTC. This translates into CAISTPSGDTYEQYF.

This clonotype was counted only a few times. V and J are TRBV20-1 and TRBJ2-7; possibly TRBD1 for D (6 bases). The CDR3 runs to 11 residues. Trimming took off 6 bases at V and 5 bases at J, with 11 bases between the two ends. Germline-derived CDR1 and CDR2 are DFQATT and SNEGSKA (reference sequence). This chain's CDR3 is CSAQRGNEQYF. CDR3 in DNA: TGCAGTGCCCAAAGGGGGAACGAGCAGTACTTC.

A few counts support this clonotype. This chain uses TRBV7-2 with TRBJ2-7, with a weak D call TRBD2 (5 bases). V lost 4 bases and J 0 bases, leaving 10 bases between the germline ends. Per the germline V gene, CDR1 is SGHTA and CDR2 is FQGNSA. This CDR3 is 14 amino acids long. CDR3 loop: CASSWRSSSYEQYF. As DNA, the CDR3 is TGTGCCAGCAGCTGGAGGAGCAGCTCCTACGAGCAGTACTTC.

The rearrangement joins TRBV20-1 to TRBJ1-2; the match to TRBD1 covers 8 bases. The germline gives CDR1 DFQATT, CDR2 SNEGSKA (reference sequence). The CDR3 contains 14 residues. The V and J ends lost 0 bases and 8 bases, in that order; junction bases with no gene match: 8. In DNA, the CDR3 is TGCAGTGCTAGAGACGGACAGGGTGTACCGGGCTACACCTTC. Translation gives CSARDGQGVPGYTF.

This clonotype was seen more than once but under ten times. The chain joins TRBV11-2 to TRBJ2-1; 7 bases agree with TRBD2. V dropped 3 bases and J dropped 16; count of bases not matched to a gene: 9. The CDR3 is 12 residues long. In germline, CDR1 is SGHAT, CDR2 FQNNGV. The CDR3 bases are TGTGCCAGCAGCTTCCGCGGGAGACCCCCTTTCTTC. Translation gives CASSFRGRPPFF.

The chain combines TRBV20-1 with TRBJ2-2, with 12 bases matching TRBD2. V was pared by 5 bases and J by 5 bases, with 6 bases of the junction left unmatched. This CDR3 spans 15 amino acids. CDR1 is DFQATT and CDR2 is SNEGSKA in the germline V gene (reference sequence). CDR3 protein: CSAQTSGSWTGELFF. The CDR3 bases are TGCAGTGCTCAGACTAGCGGGAGTTGGACCGGGGAGCTGTTTTTT.

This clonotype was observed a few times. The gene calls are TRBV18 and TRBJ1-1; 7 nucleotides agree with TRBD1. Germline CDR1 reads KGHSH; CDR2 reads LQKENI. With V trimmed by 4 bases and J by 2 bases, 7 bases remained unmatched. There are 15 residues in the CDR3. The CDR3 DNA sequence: TGTGCCAGCTCACAATCGACAGGGTCCAACACTGAAGCTTTCTTT. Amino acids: CASSQSTGSNTEAFF.